This entry lists 29 T cell receptor beta chains sequenced from one sample in a study of T cells after yellow fever vaccination. In TCRdb, the 5' RACE reads were re-called with MiXCR into one record per CDR3 protein. The profile shows 200,000 to 300,000 distinct CDR3 sequences, about 3.9% of them singletons. The sequenced sample was PBMCs, obtained 15 days after the yellow fever booster vaccination. These receptor sequences come from a man younger than 35 who received the YFV17D yellow fever vaccine.

A note on this clonotype: This may be a read error: a much more frequent sequence differs by one nucleotide. The V and J genes are TRBV6-2 or TRBV6-3 and TRBJ2-7; D is undetermined. This CDR3 contains 12 residues. From germline, CDR1 is MNHEY and CDR2 SVGEGT. CDR3 bases: TGTGCCAGCAGTTATACGTCCTTCGAGCAGTACTTC. Protein: CASSYTSFEQYF.

This clonotype came up many times. This chain uses TRBV7-2 with TRBJ2-5, with D maybe TRBD2 (6 bases). The CDR3 loop spans 15 amino acids. Trimming pared 1 base from V and 1 base from J, leaving 10 bases between. CDR1 and CDR2 (germline): SGHTA, FQGNSA. The CDR3 sequence is CASSLDQGGQETQYF. In DNA, the CDR3 is TGTGCCAGCAGCTTAGACCAGGGAGGCCAAGAGACCCAGTACTTC.

Ten or more counts support this clonotype. The J gene is TRBJ2-2, the V gene TRBV4-2, with D unresolved. Germline CDR1 and CDR2: LGHNA and YNFKEQ. The CDR3 runs 11 residues. The V and J ends lost 3 bases and 8 bases respectively, with 4 bases between them. The CDR3 is CASSHSGELFF. Here the CDR3 DNA reads TGTGCCAGCAGCCATTCTGGGGAGCTGTTTTTT.

At least ten counts were recorded for this clonotype. V and J are TRBV5-1 and TRBJ1-1; possible D gene TRBD1, 5 bases. This CDR3 spans 14 amino acids. The V end was cut by 3 bases, the J end by 1 base, with 10 bases between. Per germline, CDR1 SGHRS and CDR2 YFSETQ. In nucleotides, the CDR3 is TGCGCCAGCAGCTCCGCGACAGCGAACACTGAAGCTTTCTTT. Encoded protein: CASSSATANTEAFF.

This clonotype was seen at least ten times. The germline gene is not matched at one end of the junction; a read error may be the cause. The chain employs TRBV27 and TRBJ2-2; D may be TRBD1 (7 bases). The CDR3 length is 16 residues. In germline, CDR1 is MNHEY, CDR2 SMNVEV (reference sequence). CDR3 residues: CASSLSGGLGTGELFF. CDR3 coding DNA: TGTGCCAGCAGTCTATCAGGGGGGCTCGGCACCGGGGAGCTGTTTTTT.

This clonotype has a count of ten or more. The chain couples TRBV20-1 to TRBJ1-2; D unresolved. Germline V CDR1 and CDR2: DFQATT, SNEGSKA (reference sequence). V was pared by 4 bases and J by 2 bases, with 11 bases between. This CDR3 is 13 amino acids long. CDR3 residues: CSATPAGNYGYTF. The CDR3 DNA follows: TGCAGTGCTACTCCCGCAGGAAACTATGGCTACACCTTC.

In its sample, this clonotype was seen many times. The chain uses TRBV5-6 and TRBJ2-1; 8 positions match TRBD2. The length of the CDR3 is 15 residues. V lost 4 bases to trimming and J lost 10 bases; unmatched junction nucleotides: 13. Germline CDR1 SGHDT, CDR2 YYEEEE. CDR3 sequence reads: CASSRSGGVLREQFF. As DNA, the CDR3 is TGTGCCAGCAGCCGAAGCGGGGGTGTTCTCAGGGAGCAGTTCTTC.

The rearrangement links TRBV29-1 to TRBJ2-1, with TRBD1 matching 11 bases. CDR1 and CDR2 (germline): SQVTM, ANQGSEA. Trimming cost V 4 bases and J 6 bases; bases outside gene matches: 14. The CDR3 is 17 amino acids. The CDR3 nucleotides are TGCAGCGTTGCCCGGGACAGGGGGTTGGGTGGCCGCAATGAGCAGTTCTTC. It is translated as CSVARDRGLGGRNEQFF.

This clonotype was counted many times. The J gene is TRBJ2-1, the V gene TRBV5-5; tentatively, D is TRBD2 (7 bases). The germline V and J ends were trimmed by 2 bases and 4 bases, with 13 bases remaining between them. This CDR3 contains 15 residues. CDR1 SGHKS and CDR2 YYEKEE come from the germline V gene (reference sequence). Written as DNA, the CDR3 is TGTGCCAGCAGCTTTGTGCGGGGGCCATACAATGAGCAGTTCTTC. Its translation is CASSFVRGPYNEQFF.

This clonotype was counted at least ten times. The CDR3 reads CSARTGVYYEQYF. The CDR3 DNA reads TGCAGCGCCCGGACAGGGGTCTACTACGAGCAGTACTTC. The rearrangement joins TRBV29-1 to TRBJ2-7; the match to TRBD1 covers 9 bases. Unmatched junction bases numbered 7, after V lost 7 bases and J lost 3 bases. The germline CDR1 and CDR2 sequences are SQVTM and ANQGSEA. The CDR3 totals 13 residues.

This clonotype appeared many times. The chain is built from TRBV12-3 or TRBV12-4 and TRBJ1-3, with 8 bases fitting TRBD1. V trimming: 5 bases; J trimming: 3 bases; junction bases outside the gene matches: 9. The CDR3 has 16 residues. Here the CDR3 reads CASSATGQGDGNTIYF. CDR3 DNA: TGTGCCAGCAGTGCCACCGGACAGGGTGATGGAAACACCATATATTTT.

This clonotype was detected many times. The chain is built from TRBV10-3 and TRBJ2-4; D possibly matches TRBD1 or TRBD2 (5 bases each). Germline CDR1 and CDR2: ENHRY and SYGVKD. The CDR3 is 13 residues long. Trimming removed 2 bases from V and 4 bases from J, with 6 bases in between. The CDR3 region is CAISEGGKNIQYF. The CDR3 DNA is TGTGCCATCAGTGAGGGGGGAAAAAACATTCAGTACTTC.

This clonotype appeared many times. Here the CDR3 reads CASSLTSGSGELFF. In nucleotides, the CDR3 is TGTGCCAGCAGCTTAACATCAGGGTCCGGGGAGCTGTTTTTT. This chain uses TRBV7-9 with TRBJ2-2; the D gene is possibly TRBD1 (5 bases). V lost 2 bases and J lost 6, with 10 bases in between. The CDR3 runs 14 residues. Germline CDR1 is SEHNR and CDR2 is FQNEAQ (reference sequence).

This clonotype was counted many times. This chain connects TRBV7-2 to TRBJ1-3; 7 bases line up with TRBD1. The germline gives CDR1 SGHTA, CDR2 FQGNSA. Trimming at V came to 6 bases and at J to 7 bases, leaving 6 bases not matched to a gene. The CDR3 spans 13 residues. The CDR3 region is CASRPGTANTIYF. CDR3 bases: TGTGCCAGCAGGCCCGGGACAGCTAACACCATATATTTT.

This clonotype was seen many times. V and J are TRBV28 and TRBJ1-4; 11 bases align to TRBD1. After removal of 2 bases from V and 7 bases from J, the junction contained 0 bases not matched to a gene. The germline gives CDR1 MDHEN, CDR2 SYDVKM. The length of the CDR3 is 14 residues. Here the CDR3 DNA reads TGTGCCAGCAGTTTAGGACAGGGGGCTGAAAAACTGTTTTTT. Amino acids: CASSLGQGAEKLFF.

This clonotype was recorded many times. The chain joins TRBV24-1 to TRBJ2-1; TRBD1 aligns across 12 bases. After removal of 7 bases from V and 9 bases from J, the junction contained 3 bases not matched to a gene. From germline, CDR1 is KGHDR and CDR2 SFDVKD. The CDR3 totals 13 residues. CDR3 protein: CATRGQGATEQFF. Here the CDR3 DNA reads TGTGCCACCAGGGGACAGGGGGCTACTGAGCAGTTCTTC.

This clonotype appeared many times. V gene TRBV4-1 combines with J gene TRBJ1-5; D call uncertain. V lost 6 bases and J lost 1, with 16 bases in between. CDR1 MGHRA and CDR2 YSYEKL come from the germline V gene. The CDR3 is made up of 16 amino acids. The CDR3 loop reads CASSPLVAVSNQPQHF. Written as DNA, the CDR3 is TGCGCCAGCAGTCCCCTGGTCGCAGTAAGCAATCAGCCCCAGCATTTT.

This clonotype was seen ten or more times. The rearrangement uses TRBV4-2 and TRBJ2-5; 11 bases fit TRBD1. The V and J ends lost 1 base and 2 bases, in that order; junction bases with no gene match: 6. From germline, CDR1 is LGHNA and CDR2 YNFKEQ. The CDR3 has 17 residues. The CDR3 coding sequence is TGTGCCAGCAGCCAAGGCATAGGGACAGGGGGTCAAGAGACCCAGTACTTC. Amino acid sequence: CASSQGIGTGGQETQYF.

This clonotype occurred many times. The V and J genes are TRBV20-1 and TRBJ2-3; perhaps D is TRBD1 or TRBD2 (6 bases each). The CDR3 loop spans 14 amino acids. V was trimmed by 0 bases and J by 3 bases, leaving 10 bases between them. Germline lookup yields CDR1 DFQATT and CDR2 SNEGSKA (reference sequence). CDR3 bases: TGCAGTGCTAGAGAGTGGGGGGCAACAGATACGCAGTATTTT. Its protein product is CSAREWGATDTQYF.

This clonotype occurred many times. The rearrangement links TRBV4-1 to TRBJ2-1; 11 nucleotides agree with TRBD2. The V gene's germline CDR1 is MGHRA and CDR2 YSYEKL. The CDR3 covers 16 residues. The junction had 4 bases not matched to a gene; V was cut back by 2 bases and J by 4 bases. The CDR3 spells CASSQILAGGYNEQFF. CDR3 bases: TGCGCCAGCAGCCAAATATTAGCGGGGGGGTACAATGAGCAGTTCTTC.

In this sample, this clonotype turned up many times. The genes are TRBV5-1 and TRBJ2-5, with TRBD2 matching 11 bases. CDR1 is SGHRS and CDR2 is YFSETQ in the germline V gene. The CDR3 sequence is 16 residues long. V lost 2 bases to trimming and J lost 4 bases; unmatched junction nucleotides: 7. CDR3 in DNA: TGCGCCAGCAGCTTTCTAGCGGGGGGCCTCGCAGAGACCCAGTACTTC. It is translated as CASSFLAGGLAETQYF.

This clonotype showed up many times. This chain uses TRBV4-1 with TRBJ2-1; 9 bases line up with TRBD2. Unmatched junction bases numbered 16, after V lost 6 bases and J lost 4 bases. There are 18 residues in the CDR3. CDR1 and CDR2 from the germline V gene are MGHRA and YSYEKL. The CDR3 protein is CASRDNRGSGGPYNEQFF. The DNA of the CDR3 is TGCGCCAGCAGGGACAACAGGGGTAGCGGGGGACCATACAATGAGCAGTTCTTC.

This clonotype came up many times. The chain recombines TRBV7-3 with TRBJ2-3; maybe TRBD2 (5 bases). Per germline, CDR1 SGHTA and CDR2 FQGTGA. The CDR3 is 15 amino acids. The V and J ends lost 2 bases and 0 bases respectively, with 9 bases between them. The CDR3 DNA reads as TGTGCCAGCAGCTTAGTGTTAGCGAGCACAGATACGCAGTATTTT. Its protein is CASSLVLASTDTQYF.

The table lists this clonotype with a few counts. The V call is TRBV9, the J call TRBJ1-6; D might be TRBD1 (6 bases). Germline CDR1 and CDR2: SGDLS and YYNGEE. This CDR3 contains 16 residues. Deletions cut 4 bases from V and 10 bases from J, with 21 bases between. The CDR3 DNA reads TGTGCCAGCAGCCCCCGTAGTGGGCAGGGGAACTCACCCCTCCACTTT. Its translation: CASSPRSGQGNSPLHF.

This clonotype came up many times. The chain uses TRBV9 and TRBJ2-5, with D possibly called TRBD1 or TRBD2 (6 bases each). The CDR3 is 16 residues long. Germline CDR1 is SGDLS and CDR2 is YYNGEE. V was trimmed by 4 bases and J by 1 base, leaving 17 bases between them. CDR3 loop: CASSRRGSPLQETQYF. CDR3 bases: TGTGCCAGCAGCAGGAGGGGGTCGCCTCTCCAAGAGACCCAGTACTTC.

This clonotype was seen many times. V usage is TRBV7-9 and J usage is TRBJ1-6; a weak D match, TRBD1 (5 bases). The CDR3 loop spans 14 amino acids. Trimming pared 6 bases from V and 5 bases from J, leaving 11 bases between. Germline V CDR1 and CDR2: SEHNR, FQNEAQ (reference sequence). The CDR3 DNA sequence: TGTGCCAGCAGTCCTCAGGGAGATAATTCACCCCTCCACTTT. Amino acids: CASSPQGDNSPLHF.

The table lists this clonotype with many counts. This chain links TRBV7-2 with TRBJ1-1; TRBD1 is a possible D gene (5 bases). The ends were cut back, 5 bases at V and 1 base at J, with 17 bases in the middle. This CDR3 is 16 amino acids long. Germline CDR1 is SGHTA and CDR2 is FQGNSA. CDR3 nucleotide sequence: TGTGCCAGCAGCCTCCCTCGTTCAGGGTGGAACACTGAAGCTTTCTTT. Its protein is CASSLPRSGWNTEAFF.

The gene calls are TRBV27 and TRBJ2-7; 7 positions agree with TRBD2. After removal of 5 bases from V and 1 base from J, the junction contained 11 bases not matched to a gene. The CDR3 is 16 amino acids. CDR1 is MNHEY, CDR2 SMNVEV, per germline (reference sequence). Here the CDR3 reads CASSPGGGGLSYEQYF. The CDR3 coding sequence is TGTGCCAGCAGTCCAGGAGGCGGGGGTCTTTCCTACGAGCAGTACTTC.

This clonotype has more than one count but fewer than ten. J is TRBJ2-5 and V is TRBV7-2; 7 positions match TRBD1. Germline V CDR1 and CDR2: SGHTA, FQGNSA. After removal of 3 bases from V and 1 base from J, the junction contained 8 bases not matched to a gene. This CDR3 contains 16 residues. CDR3 bases: TGTGCCAGCAGCTTTTCCACAGGGGAACCCCAAGAGACCCAGTACTTC. This translates into CASSFSTGEPQETQYF.